This record concerns one T cell receptor beta chain sequence. Methods used by the authors: Reference gene primers were amplified, and this amplification served to estimate nucleated cell counts. Generated by immunoSEQ multiplex PCR, the TCRdb table keeps only in-frame clones and is missing some. That table is the source of V, J and clone size, and D and trimming were worked out from the DNA. The sample shows about 83,000 clones, roughly nine tenths of them seen only once. These data are taken from a study of blood T cell repertoires in COVID-19. Whole-study context: The study drew acute and convalescent COVID-19 samples from the United States, Italy and Spain. From T cells, B-cell-depleted T cells, or PBMCs came the material, which was cDNA or gDNA.

This CDR3 contains 15 residues. V was pared by 4 bases and J by 6 bases, with 16 bases between. Germline CDR1 MNHEY, CDR2 SVGAGI. The sequencing sample was made of peripheral blood. The rearrangement uses TRBV6-5 and TRBJ1-5; D is possibly TRBD1 (6 bases). This TCR was sampled from a woman in her forties or fifties with active or convalescent COVID-19. CDR3 DNA: TGTGCCAGCAGTTCTACGGGGGGCGCAGGTCAGCCCCAGCATTTT. Amino acid sequence: CASSSTGGAGQPQHF.